Presented here are 28 T cell receptor beta chains from one specimen sequenced in a study of shared clonotypes between healthy human individuals. Libraries were prepared by immunoSEQ multiplex PCR; TCRdb keeps only in-frame clonotypes and omits some of them. The data hold hundreds of thousands of clones, with about 74% observed a single time. The sequenced material came from memory CD4+ T cells sorted from blood. Subset here: CD45RA-negative fraction. The receptors here all came from a woman aged 30 to 39 in good health.

The chain has TRBV14 and TRBJ1-6, with a possible D match to TRBD1 (5 bases). Between the trimmed V and J ends, which lost 8 bases and 2 bases, there was a span of 16 bases. The CDR3 covers 16 residues. The germline CDR1 and CDR2 sequences are SGHDN and FVKESK. CDR3 nucleotides: TGTGCCAGCCCCAGTGCGCTGGGGCCCTATAATTCACCCCTCCACTTT. Protein product: CASPSALGPYNSPLHF.

Many counts were recorded for this clone. This chain connects TRBV6-5 to TRBJ2-1; perhaps TRBD2 as D (6 bases). The CDR3 is 13 residues long. The V end lost 10 bases, the J end lost 8 bases, and 18 bases lay between the germline ends. The germline gives CDR1 MNHEY, CDR2 SVGAGI. CDR3 in DNA: TGTGCCACCGAAGCGGGTGGAAGGGATGAGCAGTTCTTC. Amino acids: CATEAGGRDEQFF.

The rearrangement links TRBV5-8 to TRBJ2-7; no firm D call. The CDR3 has 13 residues. The V gene lost 0 bases and the J gene lost 0 bases, with 4 bases spanning the gap. Germline lookup yields CDR1 SGHTS and CDR2 YDEGEE. In DNA form, the CDR3 reads TGTGCCAGCAGCTTGGCCAGCTCCTACGAGCAGTACTTC. Its protein is CASSLASSYEQYF.

In regard to this clone: A read error likely explains this, since a far larger clone differs by one base. V is TRBV5-6 and J is TRBJ2-7, with 9 nucleotides matching TRBD1. This CDR3 contains 13 residues. After removal of 4 bases from V and 5 bases from J, the junction contained 4 bases not matched to a gene. Germline V CDR1 and CDR2: SGHDT, YYEEEE. CDR3 region: CASSRGQGDEQYF. As DNA, the CDR3 is TGTGCCAGCAGCCGGGGACAGGGCGACGAGCAGTACTTC.

The genes are TRBV9 and TRBJ1-5, with D uncertain. CDR1 and CDR2 (germline): SGDLS, YYNGEE. The length of the CDR3 is 13 residues. V lost 1 base and J 5 bases, leaving 7 bases between the germline ends. The DNA of the CDR3 is TGTGCCAGCAGCGTATACGGTGATCAGCCCCAGCATTTT. Translating it yields CASSVYGDQPQHF. Looking up the rest from reference TRBV9 and TRBJ1-5 gives the full variable domain: DSGVTQTPKHLITATGQRVTLRCSPRSGDLSVYWYQQSLDQGLQFLIQYYNGEERAKGNILERFSAQQFPDLHSELNLSSLELGDSALYFCASSVYGDQPQHFGDGTRLSIL.

This clone has only a few counts. The chain employs TRBV25-1 and TRBJ2-1; 12 bases align to TRBD2. Germline V gene lookup returns CDR1 MGHDK and CDR2 SYGVNS. This CDR3 comprises 15 residues. Losses at the gene ends were 7 bases for V and 3 bases for J; bases not matched to a gene: 4. The CDR3 DNA reads TGTGCCAGCACACGGACTAGCGGGGACTACAATGAGCAGTTCTTC. Its translation is CASTRTSGDYNEQFF. Supplemented by reference TRBV25-1 and TRBJ2-1, the full variable domain reads EADIYQTPRYLVIGTGKKITLECSQTMGHDKMYWYQQDPGMELHLIHYSYGVNSTEKGDLSSESTVSRIRTEHFPLTLESARPSHTSQYLCASTRTSGDYNEQFFGPGTRLTVL.

This sequence joins TRBV28 and TRBJ1-5; weak D call: TRBD1 (5 bases). This CDR3 is 12 amino acids long. Germline V gene sequence: CDR1 MDHEN, CDR2 SYDVKM. The CDR3 DNA reads as TGTGCGGCCGGGGGGACCTATCAGCCCCAGCATTTT. Amino acid sequence: CAAGGTYQPQHF.

The sample holds one count of this clone. Being one base from a much bigger clone, this may be a read error. Within the sample, other DNA sequences also encode this same CDR3. V usage is TRBV7-2 and J usage is TRBJ2-3; D might be TRBD2 (5 bases). CDR1 is SGHTA and CDR2 is FQGNSA in the germline V gene. There are 15 residues in the CDR3. V was pared by 5 bases and J by 0 bases, with 12 bases between. Written as DNA, the CDR3 is TGTGCCAGCAGCCCCGACTACCTAAGCACAGATACGCAGTATTTT. Residues: CASSPDYLSTDTQYF.

The V and J genes are TRBV13 and TRBJ1-5; unclear D gene. The CDR3 loop spans 16 amino acids. Germline lookup yields CDR1 PRHDT and CDR2 FYEKMQ (reference sequence). Deletions cut 3 bases from V and 0 bases from J, with 12 bases between. CDR3 sequence reads: CASSLRRSYSNQPQHF. The CDR3 DNA is TGTGCCAGCAGCTTGAGACGGAGCTATAGCAATCAGCCCCAGCATTTT.

The CDR3 is CASSTGRSNQPQHF. CDR3 sequence (DNA): TGTGCCAGCAGTACAGGGAGGAGCAATCAGCCCCAGCATTTT. The chain couples TRBV28 to TRBJ1-5; D is possibly TRBD1 (6 bases). Germline lookup yields CDR1 MDHEN and CDR2 SYDVKM. V was cut by 5 bases and J by 1 base, with 9 bases left in between. This CDR3 region has 14 residues.

This clone was detected a few times. The genes are TRBV15 and TRBJ2-7; 8 positions match TRBD2. Germline V gene data show CDR1 as LNHNV and CDR2 as YYDKDF (reference sequence). This CDR3 spans 16 amino acids. V gave up 0 bases and J gave up 4 bases; unmatched junction bases: 8. CDR3 sequence: CATSRDASGRGYEQYF. Here the CDR3 DNA reads TGTGCCACCAGCAGAGATGCAAGCGGGAGAGGGTACGAGCAGTACTTC.

The chain recombines TRBV6-5 with TRBJ1-4, with unresolved D. V was clipped by 0 bases and J by 8 bases, with 10 bases between them. This CDR3 has 14 amino acids. Germline CDR1 MNHEY, CDR2 SVGAGI. For the CDR3, the DNA is TGTGCCAGCAGTTACTCAGGTCCCTGGGAAAAACTGTTTTTT. This codes for CASSYSGPWEKLFF.

In this sample, this clone turned up once. This chain connects TRBV5-1 to TRBJ2-6; no clear D gene. The germline gives CDR1 SGHRS, CDR2 YFSETQ. V was pared by 5 bases and J by 0 bases, with 9 bases between. This CDR3 contains 15 residues. Written as DNA, the CDR3 is TGCGCCAGCAGGCTATCTGGCTCTGGGGCCAACGTCCTGACTTTC. Translating it yields CASRLSGSGANVLTF.

The J gene is TRBJ2-1, the V gene TRBV11-2, with TRBD2 matching 9 bases. CDR3 length: 15 amino acids. Germline values: CDR1 SGHAT, CDR2 FQNNGV. V shed 3 bases, J shed 7 bases, and the junction held 7 bases outside the gene matches. In DNA, the CDR3 is TGTGCCAGCAGCTTCGCGGGAGGGCGTTATAATGAGCAGTTCTTC. This encodes CASSFAGGRYNEQFF.

The gene calls are TRBV2 and TRBJ1-2; D not certain. The CDR3 loop spans 11 amino acids. The V gene lost 1 base and the J gene lost 11 bases, with 8 bases spanning the gap. The germline CDR1 and CDR2 sequences are SNHLY and FYNNEI. Here the CDR3 reads CASSEDSRYTF. The CDR3 DNA is TGTGCCAGCAGTGAAGACAGCAGGTACACCTTC.

This rearrangement joins TRBV5-1 to TRBJ1-3; D unclear. The CDR3 runs 16 residues. Germline CDR1 and CDR2: SGHRS and YFSETQ. The V end was cut by 5 bases, the J end by 2 bases, with 17 bases between. This CDR3 reads CASSPTTFFTGNTIYF. DNA of the CDR3: TGCGCCAGCAGTCCTACGACCTTTTTCACTGGAAACACCATATATTTT.

This rearrangement joins TRBV18 to TRBJ2-5; D is undetermined. The germline V and J ends were trimmed by 2 bases and 5 bases, with 3 bases remaining between them. Germline V gene data show CDR1 as KGHSH and CDR2 as LQKENI. The CDR3 is made up of 11 amino acids. CDR3 protein: CASSPVETQYF. The CDR3 coding sequence is TGTGCCAGCTCACCAGTGGAGACCCAGTACTTC.

This clone was counted many times. The chain carries TRBV7-9 and TRBJ2-7, with 7 bases fitting TRBD2. Per the germline V gene, CDR1 is SEHNR and CDR2 is FQNEAQ (reference sequence). V trimming: 5 bases; J trimming: 3 bases; junction bases outside the gene matches: 7. The CDR3 totals 14 residues. CDR3 protein: CASSDLAANYEQYF. The DNA for the CDR3 is TGTGCCAGCAGCGACCTAGCGGCTAACTACGAGCAGTACTTC.

The chain carries TRBV2 and TRBJ1-5, with 7 positions matching TRBD1. The CDR3 is 14 residues long. The germline CDR1 and CDR2 sequences are SNHLY and FYNNEI. V lost 5 bases and J lost 6; bases outside the gene matches: 7. CDR3 sequence (DNA): TGTGCCAGCAGTAGCGGGACAGAGGGTCAGCCCCAGCATTTT. This codes for CASSSGTEGQPQHF.

The V and J genes are TRBV28 and TRBJ2-3, with D maybe TRBD2 (6 bases). Germline loops: CDR1 MDHEN, CDR2 SYDVKM. This CDR3 has 15 residues. V was shortened by 6 bases and J by 0 bases, with 13 bases between the two germline ends. The CDR3 DNA is TGTGCCAGCAGATCGGAGGGATGGAGCACAGATACGCAGTATTTT. Its protein is CASRSEGWSTDTQYF.

The V gene is TRBV11-2, the J gene TRBJ2-2, with 7 nucleotides matching TRBD2. V lost 3 bases to trimming and J lost 6 bases; unmatched junction nucleotides: 4. Germline lookup yields CDR1 SGHAT and CDR2 FQNNGV. The CDR3 consists of 14 residues. CDR3 DNA: TGTGCCAGCAGCTTCGGGACTAACTCCGGGGAGCTGTTTTTT. It codes for CASSFGTNSGELFF.

The chain couples TRBV7-9 to TRBJ1-2; D is unclear. CDR3 length: 11 amino acids. CDR1 is SEHNR and CDR2 is FQNEAQ in the germline V gene (reference sequence). The ends were cut back, 2 bases at V and 8 bases at J, with 6 bases in the middle. Here the CDR3 DNA reads TGTGCCAGCAGCTTAATTTTGGGCTACACCTTC. It specifies CASSLILGYTF.

The chain couples TRBV5-4 to TRBJ2-7, with D perhaps given as TRBD1 or TRBD2 (6 bases each). V was clipped by 3 bases and J by 6 bases, with 25 bases between them. Germline values: CDR1 SGHNT, CDR2 YYREEE (reference sequence). CDR3 length equals 17 residues. CDR3 in DNA: TGTGCCAGCAGCTCCAAACTGGGATCGGGGGCTCCATCCGAGCAGTACTTC. Its protein is CASSSKLGSGAPSEQYF. The whole variable domain, filled in from reference TRBV5-4 and TRBJ2-7, reads ETGVTQSPTHLIKTRGQQVTLRCSSQSGHNTVSWYQQALGQGPQFIFQYYREEENGRGNFPPRFSGLQFPNYSSELNVNALELDDSALYLCASSSKLGSGAPSEQYFGPGTRLTVT.

This clone was picked up a small number of times. The gene calls are TRBV10-1 and TRBJ2-5; D is unresolved. The V gene's germline CDR1 is WNHNN and CDR2 SYGVQD (reference sequence). Trimming left V 3 bases short and J 1 base short, with 9 bases between. The CDR3 covers 14 residues. The CDR3: CASSEKVGQETQYF. CDR3 nucleotides: TGCGCCAGCAGTGAAAAGGTCGGCCAAGAGACCCAGTACTTC.

The chain uses TRBV5-1 and TRBJ1-4; tentative D call: TRBD1 (5 bases). The V gene lost 0 bases and the J gene lost 5 bases, with 11 bases spanning the gap. The germline V gene has CDR1 SGHRS and CDR2 YFSETQ. The CDR3 spans 15 residues. DNA of the CDR3: TGCGCCAGCAGCTTGGCCTTAGGGGTAAATGAAAAACTGTTTTTT. Translating gives CASSLALGVNEKLFF.

This clone was counted once. Other DNA sequences in this specimen translate into the identical CDR3. The chain employs TRBV2 and TRBJ2-3; D ambiguous. The CDR3 is 12 amino acids. The V end lost 1 base, the J end lost 4 bases, and 3 bases lay between the germline ends. Germline V CDR1 and CDR2: SNHLY, FYNNEI. CDR3 in DNA: TGTGCCAGCAGTGAAGGGGCAGATACGCAGTATTTT. It yields the protein CASSEGADTQYF. Full variable domain (remainder filled in from reference TRBV2 and TRBJ2-3): EPEVTQTPSHQVTQMGQEVILRCVPISNHLYFYWYRQILGQKVEFLVSFYNNEISEKSEIFDDQFSVERPDGSNFTLKIRSTKLEDSAMYFCASSEGADTQYFGPGTRLTVL.

This chain joins TRBV7-9 and TRBJ2-5, with D unresolved. The germline V and J ends were trimmed by 2 bases and 6 bases, with 10 bases remaining between them. CDR1 is SEHNR and CDR2 is FQNEAQ in the germline V gene (reference sequence). The CDR3 consists of 13 residues. The CDR3 DNA reads TGTGCCAGCAGCTTAAATGAGTTGCAGACCCAGTACTTC. This encodes CASSLNELQTQYF.

The rearrangement links TRBV11-2 to TRBJ1-2; maybe TRBD1 (6 bases). Germline-derived CDR1 and CDR2 are SGHAT and FQNNGV. The CDR3 is 13 residues long. The ends were cut back, 2 bases at V and 7 bases at J, with 11 bases in the middle. The CDR3 protein is CASSLQQGSGYTF. The CDR3, as DNA: TGTGCCAGCAGCTTACAACAGGGCAGTGGCTACACCTTC.